Presented here are 28 T cell receptor beta chains from one specimen sequenced in a study of OX40 agonist ivuxolimab in advanced cancers. Clones were read by immunoSEQ multiplex PCR, and TCRdb kept only the in-frame ones, dropping some. This sample has 90,000 or so clones, with 91% found just once. The source was CD4+ or CD8+ T cells sorted from blood, collected in a trial of the OX40 agonist ivuxolimab. These receptors were collected from an adult with an advanced solid tumor such as melanoma, head and neck, liver or kidney cancer.

The sample holds a few counts of this clone. V usage is TRBV30 and J usage is TRBJ1-1; D is possibly TRBD1 (5 bases). The CDR3 covers 13 residues. Trimming removed 2 bases at V and 1 base at J, with 8 bases between. From germline, CDR1 is GTSNPN and CDR2 SVGIG (reference sequence). The CDR3 here is CAWSPQGNTEAFF. DNA for the CDR3: TGTGCCTGGAGTCCCCAGGGGAACACTGAAGCTTTCTTT.

The gene calls are TRBV15 and TRBJ1-2; no definite D call. CDR1 and CDR2 (germline): LNHNV, YYDKDF (reference sequence). The CDR3 length is 11 residues. Trimming pared 0 bases from V and 7 bases from J, leaving 3 bases between. CDR3 coding DNA: TGTGCCACCAGCAGAGATGGTGGCTACACCTTC. It translates to CATSRDGGYTF.

The V gene is TRBV20-1, the J gene TRBJ1-2; 7 bases agree with TRBD1. Germline V gives CDR1 DFQATT, CDR2 SNEGSKA (reference sequence). CDR3 length: 11 residues. CDR3 sequence: CSGDSGYGYTF. The DNA for the CDR3 is TGCAGCGGGGACAGCGGCTATGGCTACACCTTC.

The chain joins TRBV28 to TRBJ1-2; 8 bases map to TRBD1. The CDR3 covers 16 residues. Germline V gene lookup returns CDR1 MDHEN and CDR2 SYDVKM. The V gene end was trimmed by 6 bases and the J gene end by 2 bases; junction bases not matched to a gene: 11. The CDR3 loop is CASSNSAGGANYGYTF. DNA of the CDR3: TGTGCCAGCAGCAACTCCGCAGGGGGCGCCAACTATGGCTACACCTTC.

This chain joins TRBV4-3 and TRBJ1-2; D call uncertain. The CDR3 sequence is 14 residues long. V was cut by 0 bases and J by 8 bases, with 13 bases left in between. Germline V gene sequence: CDR1 LGHNA, CDR2 YSLEER. CDR3 in DNA: TGCGCCAGCAGCCAAGATCTAATGGGAGGGGGCTACACCTTC. It specifies CASSQDLMGGGYTF.

The chain combines TRBV5-1 with TRBJ2-2, with D possibly called TRBD1 or TRBD2 (5 bases each). The germline V gene has CDR1 SGHRS and CDR2 YFSETQ. The CDR3 loop spans 17 amino acids. V was trimmed by 0 bases and J by 5 bases, leaving 17 bases between them. CDR3 amino acids: CASSLVRGSEFTGELFF. CDR3 bases: TGCGCCAGCAGCTTGGTGAGGGGATCGGAATTTACCGGGGAGCTGTTTTTT.

The chain uses TRBV19 and TRBJ1-1; the D is unclear. This CDR3 contains 14 residues. V dropped 4 bases and J dropped 5 bases, with 14 bases sitting between them. Germline V gene lookup returns CDR1 LNHDA and CDR2 SQIVND (reference sequence). The CDR3 protein is CASSTRTWRTEAFF. The CDR3 region has the DNA TGTGCCAGTAGTACAAGGACCTGGAGGACTGAAGCTTTCTTT.

The V and J genes are TRBV4-2 and TRBJ2-5; 7 bases line up with TRBD1. V was pared by 0 bases and J by 4 bases, with 8 bases of the junction left unmatched. Germline loops: CDR1 LGHNA, CDR2 YNFKEQ. The CDR3 sequence is 16 residues long. CDR3 region: CASSQDQEGARETQYF. The CDR3 nucleotides read TGTGCCAGCAGCCAAGATCAAGAGGGGGCCAGAGAGACCCAGTACTTC.

V usage is TRBV6-5 and J usage is TRBJ2-1; 14 bases line up with TRBD2. The CDR3 is made up of 15 amino acids. CDR1 and CDR2 from the germline V gene are MNHEY and SVGAGI. Losses at the gene ends were 6 bases for V and 8 bases for J; bases not matched to a gene: 6. CDR3 loop: CASSRGTSGGDEQFF. In DNA, the CDR3 is TGTGCCAGCAGCCGAGGGACTAGCGGGGGCGATGAGCAGTTCTTC.

V gene TRBV5-1 combines with J gene TRBJ2-7; TRBD1 matches at 8 bases. This CDR3 has 15 residues. Per the germline V gene, CDR1 is SGHRS and CDR2 is YFSETQ. V was clipped by 0 bases and J by 1 base; unmatched bases: 3. CDR3 protein: CASSLGTGMSYEQYV. The DNA of the CDR3 is TGCGCCAGCAGCTTGGGGACAGGGATGTCCTACGAGCAGTACGTC.

V usage is TRBV7-8 and J usage is TRBJ2-4; D is perhaps TRBD1 or TRBD2 (5 bases each). Germline CDR1 is SGHVS and CDR2 is FQNEAQ. The V end lost 5 bases, the J end lost 0 bases, and 14 bases lay between the germline ends. The CDR3 extends over 16 amino acids. In DNA, the CDR3 is TGTGCCAGCAGCCCCGGTGGGGGTAGAGCCAAAAACATTCAGTACTTC. This sequence encodes CASSPGGGRAKNIQYF.

The V call is TRBV28, the J call TRBJ2-5, with no clear D. Germline-derived CDR1 and CDR2 are MDHEN and SYDVKM. The CDR3 contains 13 residues. Trimming left V 3 bases short and J 5 bases short, with 10 bases between. CDR3: CASSLPYEETQYF. The CDR3 nucleotides read TGTGCCAGCAGTTTGCCCTACGAGGAGACCCAGTACTTC.

The chain is built from TRBV7-9 and TRBJ2-1, with a tentative D call TRBD1 (5 bases). The V end lost 2 bases, the J end lost 10 bases, and 12 bases lay between the germline ends. CDR3 length equals 13 residues. The germline V gene has CDR1 SEHNR and CDR2 FQNEAQ (reference sequence). CDR3 protein: CASSLSRAGEQFF. Here the CDR3 DNA reads TGTGCCAGCAGCTTAAGCAGGGCAGGAGAGCAGTTCTTC. Full variable domain (remainder filled in from reference TRBV7-9 and TRBJ2-1): DTGVSQNPRHKITKRGQNVTFRCDPISEHNRLYWYRQTLGQGPEFLTYFQNEAQLEKSRLLSDRFSAERPKGSFSTLEIQRTEQGDSAMYLCASSLSRAGEQFFGPGTRLTVL.

The gene calls are TRBV28 and TRBJ1-5; TRBD1 is a possible D gene (6 bases). CDR3 length equals 13 residues. The germline V gene has CDR1 MDHEN and CDR2 SYDVKM. V lost 3 bases and J lost 6, with 9 bases in between. The CDR3 coding sequence is TGTGCCAGCAGTTTGGGGGCGAGTCAGCCCCAGCATTTT. It translates to CASSLGASQPQHF.

This chain uses TRBV7-9 with TRBJ2-7, with TRBD1 matching over 7 bases. Looked up from germline, CDR1 is SEHNR and CDR2 is FQNEAQ (reference sequence). V was clipped by 3 bases and J by 0 bases; unmatched bases: 5. The CDR3 extends over 15 amino acids. CDR3 loop: CASSFRQGRSYEQYV. Written as DNA, the CDR3 is TGTGCCAGCAGCTTCAGACAGGGCCGCTCCTACGAGCAGTACGTC.

This sequence joins TRBV4-3 and TRBJ2-5, with D uncertain. The CDR3 extends over 16 amino acids. Germline V CDR1 and CDR2: LGHNA, YSLEER. Trimming removed 0 bases from V and 5 bases from J, with 16 bases in between. Here the CDR3 DNA reads TGCGCCAGCAGCCAAGATCTTCTCACCGGTGGGGAGACCCAGTACTTC. Amino acid sequence: CASSQDLLTGGETQYF.

This chain joins TRBV4-1 and TRBJ1-5, with no clear D. The CDR3 runs to 13 residues. The V and J ends lost 0 bases and 7 bases respectively, with 7 bases between them. Germline V gene data show CDR1 as MGHRA and CDR2 as YSYEKL. The CDR3 reads CASSQDWAQPQHF. CDR3 coding DNA: TGCGCCAGCAGCCAAGACTGGGCACAGCCCCAGCATTTT.

The chain employs TRBV6-1 and TRBJ1-5; tentative D call: TRBD1 (6 bases). Trimming cost V 0 bases and J 3 bases, with 12 bases left between them. This CDR3 comprises 16 residues. Germline CDR1 and CDR2: MNHNS and SASEGT. The CDR3 sequence is CASSEAFGQYNQPQHF. DNA of the CDR3: TGTGCCAGCAGTGAAGCTTTCGGACAGTACAATCAGCCCCAGCATTTT.

The chain couples TRBV6-4 to TRBJ2-1, with 8 bases fitting TRBD2. With 5 bases clipped from V and 4 bases from J, the junction kept 7 bases outside the gene matches. Per the germline V gene, CDR1 is MRHNA and CDR2 is SNTAGT. The CDR3 sequence is 15 residues long. The CDR3 DNA reads as TGTGCCAGCAGTCCGACTAGCGTTGAATACAATGAGCAGTTCTTC. Translation gives CASSPTSVEYNEQFF.

The chain employs TRBV6-5 and TRBJ2-7; D call uncertain. In germline, CDR1 is MNHEY, CDR2 SVGAGI. The CDR3 is 11 residues long. V lost 8 bases, J lost 5 bases, and 10 bases lay in between. The CDR3: CASEYRDEQYF. CDR3 sequence (DNA): TGTGCCAGCGAGTATCGGGACGAGCAGTACTTC.

This chain joins TRBV7-9 and TRBJ2-1, with 7 bases identical to TRBD2. V lost 4 bases and J lost 2; bases outside the gene matches: 14. The CDR3 runs to 18 residues. Germline CDR1 reads SEHNR; CDR2 reads FQNEAQ (reference sequence). The CDR3 nucleotides read TGTGCCAGCAGCTCAATTTTACTAGCGTCCAGAACCTACAATGAGCAGTTCTTC. Translated, it gives CASSSILLASRTYNEQFF.

The chain is built from TRBV29-1 and TRBJ1-2; a weak D match, TRBD1 (6 bases). CDR3 size: 13 residues. Germline CDR1 SQVTM, CDR2 ANQGSEA. With 4 bases removed from V and 4 bases from J, the gap between germline ends came to 13 bases. This chain's CDR3 is CSVVPPTGYGYTF. As DNA, the CDR3 is TGCAGCGTTGTCCCCCCGACAGGCTATGGCTACACCTTC.

The chain joins TRBV30 to TRBJ1-6; TRBD1 matches at 9 bases. CDR3 length: 14 amino acids. Germline CDR1 GTSNPN, CDR2 SVGIG (reference sequence). Trimming removed 1 base from V and 7 bases from J; junction bases left unmatched: 2. The CDR3 DNA is TGTGCCTGGAGTGGTGGACAGGGGAATTCACCCCTCCACTTT. This sequence encodes CAWSGGQGNSPLHF.

The V call is TRBV2, the J call TRBJ2-1; D could derive from TRBD1 or TRBD2 (5 bases each). V was shortened by 4 bases and J by 9 bases, with 7 bases between the two germline ends. This CDR3 contains 11 residues. Germline CDR1 is SNHLY and CDR2 is FYNNEI. The CDR3, as DNA: TGTGCCAGCAGTGCGGGGCGTGAGCAGTTCTTC. It translates to CASSAGREQFF.

This clone was recorded only once. The CDR3, as DNA: TGTGCCAGCACCCCGAACATAAAAGCTTTCTTT. This translates into CASTPNIKAFF. The chain couples TRBV7-9 to TRBJ1-1; D uncertain. Germline loops: CDR1 SEHNR, CDR2 FQNEAQ (reference sequence). The CDR3 covers 11 residues. The V end lost 7 bases, the J end lost 9 bases, and 12 bases lay between the germline ends.

This clone was recorded once. The J gene is TRBJ2-1, the V gene TRBV9, with 9 nucleotides matching TRBD1. Germline V gene sequence: CDR1 SGDLS, CDR2 YYNGEE. The J segment lost 7 bases and the V segment lost 4 bases, leaving 6 bases of the junction unmatched. This CDR3 is built from 14 residues. CDR3 in amino acids: CASSYLDRGNEQFF. The CDR3 DNA follows: TGTGCCAGCAGCTACTTGGACAGGGGAAATGAGCAGTTCTTC.

This clone was seen once. The chain employs TRBV20-1 and TRBJ1-2; 7 bases agree with TRBD1. The trim removed 5 bases at V and 8 bases at J, leaving 5 bases unmatched. CDR3 length: 11 amino acids. Germline CDR1 and CDR2: DFQATT and SNEGSKA (reference sequence). CDR3 coding DNA: TGCAGTGCTTGGGACAGTAACGGCTACACCTTC. Protein: CSAWDSNGYTF.

The table lists this clone with a count of one. V is TRBV9 and J is TRBJ2-3; D unclear. The CDR3 spans 12 residues. The germline CDR1 and CDR2 sequences are SGDLS and YYNGEE. V was pared by 4 bases and J by 1 base, with 4 bases between. CDR3 in amino acids: CASSLRTDTQYF. The DNA for the CDR3 is TGTGCCAGCAGCCTACGCACAGATACGCAGTATTTT.